The 30 T cell receptor beta chains reported below all come from one sample, sequenced in a study of T cell responses to AZD1222 COVID-19 vaccine. Clones were read by immunoSEQ multiplex PCR, and TCRdb kept only the in-frame ones, dropping some. This table holds about 120,000 clones, roughly 90% found once. The specimen was peripheral blood, collected on day 0 of AZD1222 vaccination. These receptors all stem from an adult in good health.

The chain joins TRBV7-9 to TRBJ2-6, with D possibly being TRBD1 (5 bases). Germline V lookup: CDR1 SEHNR, CDR2 FQNEAQ (reference sequence). V lost 3 bases and J lost 1, with 10 bases in between. The CDR3 totals 16 residues. The CDR3 here is CASSLRDSSGANVLTF. CDR3 nucleotide sequence: TGTGCCAGCAGCTTGCGCGACAGTTCTGGGGCCAACGTCCTGACTTTC.

The V and J genes are TRBV11-2 and TRBJ2-5, with D unclear. CDR1 is SGHAT, CDR2 FQNNGV, per germline. The CDR3 is made up of 11 amino acids. V was cut by 5 bases and J by 7 bases, with 8 bases left in between. For the CDR3, the DNA is TGTGCCAGCAGCCCGTCCGTGACCCAGTACTTC. It codes for CASSPSVTQYF.

The chain combines TRBV7-9 with TRBJ2-7; 7 bases map to TRBD2. V lost 3 bases, J lost 0 bases, and 11 bases stayed unmatched. Per the germline V gene, CDR1 is SEHNR and CDR2 is FQNEAQ (reference sequence). This CDR3 contains 17 residues. The CDR3 region is CASSFPPAGGSSYEQYF. DNA for the CDR3: TGTGCCAGCAGCTTTCCCCCGGCTGGCGGGAGCTCCTACGAGCAGTACTTC.

V usage is TRBV7-6 and J usage is TRBJ2-1; no firm D call. CDR1 is SGHVS and CDR2 is FNYEAQ in the germline V gene. The CDR3 totals 15 residues. V was trimmed by 2 bases and J by 5 bases, leaving 13 bases between them. This chain's CDR3 is CASSLTGGRDNEQFF. The CDR3 coding sequence is TGTGCCAGCAGCTTAACGGGTGGAAGGGACAATGAGCAGTTCTTC.

This clone was found once. The chain couples TRBV6-2 or TRBV6-3 to TRBJ2-1; no reliable D call. CDR1 MNHEY and CDR2 SVGEGT come from the germline V gene. The CDR3 has 13 amino acids. The germline V and J ends were trimmed by 4 bases and 3 bases, with 7 bases remaining between them. The CDR3, as DNA: TGTGCCAGCAGTTTGGGATTCTACAATGAGCAGTTCTTC. Protein sequence: CASSLGFYNEQFF.

The rearrangement joins TRBV7-6 to TRBJ2-1, with 11 bases matching TRBD2. The V gene end was trimmed by 5 bases and the J gene end by 4 bases; junction bases not matched to a gene: 7. The V gene's germline CDR1 is SGHVS and CDR2 FNYEAQ. This CDR3 has 16 residues. CDR3 loop: CASSLLAGDSYNEQFF. The CDR3 DNA sequence: TGTGCCAGCAGCCTACTAGCGGGGGACAGTTACAATGAGCAGTTCTTC.

This rearrangement joins TRBV15 to TRBJ2-4; TRBD1 agrees at 11 bases. This CDR3 contains 16 residues. After removal of 8 bases from V and 1 base from J, the junction contained 7 bases not matched to a gene. Germline-derived CDR1 and CDR2 are LNHNV and YYDKDF (reference sequence). The CDR3 DNA is TGTGCCACCGGGACAGGGGGTCTCAAGGCCAAAAACATTCAGTACTTC. It specifies CATGTGGLKAKNIQYF.

The genes are TRBV21-1 and TRBJ2-3; the tabulated D call, TRBD2, remains unverified against the DNA. TRBV21-1 constitutes a pseudogene. The CDR3 sequence is 16 residues long. CDR3 DNA: TGTGCCAGCAGCAAAGGTGCCAGCGGGGGGACAGATACGCAGTATTTT. Translating gives CASSKGASGGTDTQYF.

This clone was detected a few times. The genes are TRBV15 and TRBJ1-5; D perhaps matches TRBD1 (5 bases). V dropped 10 bases and J dropped 4 bases, with 14 bases sitting between them. CDR3 length: 13 residues. Per the germline V gene, CDR1 is LNHNV and CDR2 is YYDKDF (reference sequence). The CDR3 bases are TGTGCCATTTCAGACAGCCTAAATCAGCCCCAGCATTTT. It is translated as CAISDSLNQPQHF.

Turning to this clone: Mismatch with germline at one junction end may stem from a read error. V gene TRBV5-1 combines with J gene TRBJ2-5, with a weak D call TRBD1 (6 bases). This CDR3 contains 13 residues. Germline CDR1 and CDR2: SGHRS and YFSETQ. The CDR3 loop reads CASSSYQGPAENF. The CDR3 nucleotides read TGCGCCAGCAGCTCATATCAGGGGCCCGCCGAGAACTTC.

V is TRBV18 and J is TRBJ2-1, with D hard to call. CDR1 and CDR2 from the germline V gene are KGHSH and LQKENI. V was shortened by 0 bases and J by 8 bases, with 8 bases between the two germline ends. There are 13 residues in the CDR3. Here the CDR3 reads CASSPPVVYEQFF. DNA for the CDR3: TGTGCCAGCTCACCACCGGTTGTTTATGAGCAGTTCTTC.

The rearrangement links TRBV18 to TRBJ2-7, with TRBD2 matching over 11 bases. Germline CDR1 KGHSH, CDR2 LQKENI. With 3 bases clipped from V and 7 bases from J, the junction kept 8 bases outside the gene matches. The CDR3 is 15 residues long. This CDR3 reads CASSPETSGVREQYF. CDR3 DNA sequence: TGTGCCAGCTCACCTGAGACTAGCGGGGTAAGGGAGCAGTACTTC. Using reference TRBV18 and TRBJ2-7 for the parts outside the CDR3, the full variable domain is NAGVMQNPRHLVRRRGQEARLRCSPMKGHSHVYWYRQLPEEGLKFMVYLQKENIIDESGMPKERFSAEFPKEGPSILRIQQVVRGDSAAYFCASSPETSGVREQYFGPGTRLTVT.

This sequence joins TRBV28 and TRBJ2-7; D might be TRBD1 or TRBD2, each matching 5 bases. The CDR3 runs to 13 residues. The V gene's germline CDR1 is MDHEN and CDR2 SYDVKM. Trimming stripped 3 bases from V and 2 bases from J, with 8 bases between. The CDR3 nucleotides are TGTGCCAGCAGTTTTACGGGACCCTACGAGCAGTACTTC. Translation gives CASSFTGPYEQYF.

The chain recombines TRBV27 with TRBJ2-4; TRBD2 might be the D (6 bases). This CDR3 contains 19 residues. The germline CDR1 and CDR2 sequences are MNHEY and SMNVEV (reference sequence). V dropped 5 bases and J dropped 1 base, with 24 bases sitting between them. The CDR3 reads CASSPDPTDTRGAKNIQYF. CDR3 coding DNA: TGTGCCAGCAGTCCCGATCCGACGGACACTCGGGGGGCCAAAAACATTCAGTACTTC.

The chain links TRBV28 to TRBJ1-2; 10 nucleotides match TRBD1. The CDR3 is 16 residues long. Germline V lookup: CDR1 MDHEN, CDR2 SYDVKM. With V trimmed by 8 bases and J by 2 bases, 11 bases remained unmatched. CDR3 protein: CASSQGQGFRNYGYTF. The CDR3 nucleotides read TGTGCCAGCTCCCAGGGACAGGGGTTTCGGAACTATGGCTACACCTTC.

J is TRBJ2-5 and V is TRBV27; 13 bases map to TRBD2. The CDR3 covers 16 residues. After removal of 5 bases from V and 5 bases from J, the junction contained 8 bases not matched to a gene. Germline lookup yields CDR1 MNHEY and CDR2 SMNVEV (reference sequence). In nucleotides, the CDR3 is TGTGCCAGCAGTCATTGGACTAGCGGGAGTAAGGAGACCCAGTACTTC. Its protein product is CASSHWTSGSKETQYF.

The count of this clone is one. The rearrangement links TRBV12-3 or TRBV12-4 to TRBJ1-2, with TRBD1 as a possible D gene (6 bases). The germline V and J ends were trimmed by 6 bases and 8 bases, with 16 bases remaining between them. The CDR3 is made up of 13 amino acids. The CDR3 protein is CASSPSGGGGYTF. The CDR3 DNA sequence: TGTGCCAGCAGCCCATCCGGAGGGGGAGGCTACACCTTC.

The V call is TRBV6-5, the J call TRBJ1-5, with unresolved D. Germline V gives CDR1 MNHEY, CDR2 SVGAGI. There are 14 residues in the CDR3. V was cut by 8 bases and J by 11 bases, with 22 bases left in between. CDR3: CASSTTHLQKAQHF. CDR3 in DNA: TGTGCCAGCTCAACCACTCACCTCCAAAAAGCCCAGCATTTT.

The rearrangement links TRBV21-1 to TRBJ1-5; the table's D call, TRBD1, was not checked against the DNA. TRBV21-1 is a recognized pseudogene. This CDR3 is 17 amino acids long. CDR3 nucleotides: TGTGCCAGCAGCAAAGGCGGGGACAGGTTCTCGAATCAGCCCCAGCATTTT. Its protein product is CASSKGGDRFSNQPQHF.

The chain combines TRBV7-2 with TRBJ1-2; the D is unclear. CDR1 SGHTA and CDR2 FQGNSA come from the germline V gene. V lost 4 bases and J lost 0, with 9 bases in between. The CDR3 is 14 residues long. CDR3 coding DNA: TGTGCCAGCAGCTCCCCGGAGCCTAACTATGGCTACACCTTC. Encoded protein: CASSSPEPNYGYTF.

This chain joins TRBV9 and TRBJ2-3, with TRBD2 identical over 12 bases. The CDR3 covers 18 residues. In germline, CDR1 is SGDLS, CDR2 YYNGEE. V shed 1 base and J 3 bases; nucleotides not matched to a gene: 9. The CDR3, as DNA: TGTGCCAGCAGCGTAAACATAGCTAGCGGGGGGGCGACAGATACGCAGTATTTT. Its protein product is CASSVNIASGGATDTQYF.

The V and J genes are TRBV4-2 and TRBJ1-2, with 10 positions matching TRBD1. Germline values: CDR1 LGHNA, CDR2 YNFKEQ. The CDR3 length is 22 residues. V dropped 0 bases and J dropped 2; count of bases not matched to a gene: 21. The CDR3 sequence: CASSQETGTGATVAGPNYGYTF. Here the CDR3 DNA reads TGTGCCAGCAGCCAAGAAACCGGGACAGGGGCCACAGTTGCCGGACCAAACTATGGCTACACCTTC.

The chain carries TRBV2 and TRBJ1-5; no clear D gene. Germline CDR1 SNHLY, CDR2 FYNNEI. The CDR3 is 11 residues long. Trimming took 5 bases from V and 5 from J, leaving 4 bases between them. CDR3 residues: CASSMDQPQHF. The CDR3 DNA sequence: TGTGCCAGCAGTATGGATCAGCCCCAGCATTTT.

This chain connects TRBV6-5 to TRBJ2-2; TRBD1 aligns across 11 bases. V dropped 6 bases and J dropped 4; count of bases not matched to a gene: 1. Germline CDR1 is MNHEY and CDR2 is SVGAGI. The CDR3 contains 14 residues. The chain's CDR3 is CASRGQGGTGELFF. DNA for the CDR3: TGTGCCAGCAGGGGACAGGGGGGCACCGGGGAGCTGTTTTTT.

This clone has just one count. V usage is TRBV15 and J usage is TRBJ1-2, with TRBD1 matching over 9 bases. Per the germline V gene, CDR1 is LNHNV and CDR2 is YYDKDF (reference sequence). CDR3 length: 15 residues. V shed 3 bases, J shed 7 bases, and the junction held 9 bases outside the gene matches. The CDR3 is CATSSQNRGPGGYTF. DNA of the CDR3: TGTGCCACCAGCAGCCAAAACAGGGGGCCGGGTGGCTACACCTTC.

The gene calls are TRBV7-6 and TRBJ2-6, with D possibly matching TRBD2 (6 bases). The V gene lost 5 bases and the J gene lost 4 bases, with 15 bases spanning the gap. In germline, CDR1 is SGHVS, CDR2 FNYEAQ. The CDR3 length is 16 residues. This CDR3 reads CASSPRREQGANVLTF. The CDR3 DNA sequence: TGTGCCAGCAGCCCACGGCGGGAACAGGGGGCCAACGTCCTGACTTTC.

The V gene is TRBV7-8, the J gene TRBJ1-2, with D possibly matching TRBD1 (5 bases). The CDR3 totals 14 residues. CDR1 is SGHVS, CDR2 FQNEAQ, per germline. The V end lost 5 bases, the J end lost 3 bases, and 13 bases lay between the germline ends. The CDR3 nucleotides are TGTGCCAGCAGCCCCGGGCCGGGGCACTATGGCTACACCTTC. It encodes CASSPGPGHYGYTF.

The chain recombines TRBV5-1 with TRBJ1-1, with D possibly TRBD1 on 5 matching bases. The CDR3 length is 15 residues. V gave up 4 bases and J gave up 1 base, with 14 bases separating them. From germline, CDR1 is SGHRS and CDR2 YFSETQ. This chain's CDR3 is CASSARPGPNTEAFF. The CDR3 nucleotides are TGCGCCAGCAGCGCTCGTCCGGGGCCGAACACTGAAGCTTTCTTT. Drawing the rest from reference TRBV5-1 and TRBJ1-1, the complete variable domain is KAGVTQTPRYLIKTRGQQVTLSCSPISGHRSVSWYQQTPGQGLQFLFEYFSETQRNKGNFPGRFSGRQFSNSRSEMNVSTLELGDSALYLCASSARPGPNTEAFFGQGTRLTVV.

This chain uses TRBV2 with TRBJ2-3; D may correspond to TRBD1 or TRBD2 (6 bases each). Germline values: CDR1 SNHLY, CDR2 FYNNEI. Trimming removed 3 bases at V and 0 bases at J, with 10 bases between. The CDR3 consists of 15 residues. The CDR3 region has the DNA TGTGCCAGCAGTGAGGGGGCGGGAAGCACAGATACGCAGTATTTT. Translation gives CASSEGAGSTDTQYF.

This clone was counted only a few times. The gene calls are TRBV4-1 and TRBJ2-1, with D unresolved. Germline CDR1 and CDR2: MGHRA and YSYEKL. V lost 3 bases, J lost 10 bases, and 10 bases lay in between. The length of the CDR3 is 12 residues. This CDR3 reads CASSHDLSEQFF. DNA of the CDR3: TGCGCCAGCAGCCATGACCTGAGCGAGCAGTTCTTC.